These 12 T cell receptor beta chains were sequenced from one sample in a study of cytomegalovirus exposure and HLA in healthy donors. 60 Vbeta and 13 Jbeta primers were used in PCR. TCRdb's copy holds only in-frame clones and misses some; the assay was immunoSEQ multiplex PCR. This repertoire shows under 150,000 clones, around 77% found once; its top ten account for under 1.5%. Sequences were obtained from PBMCs. The receptors were sampled from a man aged 50 to 59 in good health and CMV-seronegative.

The chain recombines TRBV15 with TRBJ1-3; 9 nucleotides align to TRBD1. The germline V gene encodes CDR1 LNHNV and CDR2 YYDKDF (reference sequence). The J segment lost 1 base and the V segment lost 5 bases, leaving 12 bases of the junction unmatched. The CDR3 sequence is 18 residues long. CDR3 nucleotides: TGTGCCACCAGCGGAACCGGGACAGGGTGGGTTTCTGGAAACACCATATATTTT. Protein sequence: CATSGTGTGWVSGNTIYF.

J is TRBJ2-7 and V is TRBV5-4; TRBD2 aligns across 9 bases. The CDR3 extends over 17 amino acids. CDR1 and CDR2 from the germline V gene are SGHNT and YYREEE (reference sequence). V lost 4 bases, J lost 5 bases, and 16 bases stayed unmatched. This CDR3 is CASSARGSGRSGHEQYF. DNA of the CDR3: TGTGCCAGCAGCGCCCGGGGTAGCGGGAGAAGCGGCCACGAGCAGTACTTC.

The V call is TRBV28, the J call TRBJ2-7, with 9 bases lining up with TRBD2. Trimming removed 5 bases from V and 0 bases from J; junction bases left unmatched: 8. Germline V lookup: CDR1 MDHEN, CDR2 SYDVKM. CDR3 size: 16 residues. This chain's CDR3 is CASSPSAGGISYEQYF. The CDR3 bases are TGTGCCAGCAGTCCATCCGCGGGGGGGATCTCCTACGAGCAGTACTTC.

The gene calls are TRBV27 and TRBJ2-6; tentative D call: TRBD1 (6 bases). Germline V gives CDR1 MNHEY, CDR2 SMNVEV (reference sequence). V gave up 5 bases and J gave up 4 bases, with 18 bases separating them. The CDR3 runs 17 residues. The CDR3 loop is CASSSIHRVDGANVLTF. The DNA for the CDR3 is TGTGCCAGCAGTAGTATACACAGGGTAGACGGGGCCAACGTCCTGACTTTC.

The chain is built from TRBV4-3 and TRBJ2-5, with D possibly matching TRBD1 (5 bases). Germline CDR1 is LGHNA and CDR2 is YSLEER. There are 17 residues in the CDR3. The germline V and J ends were trimmed by 2 bases and 0 bases, with 16 bases remaining between them. In DNA form, the CDR3 reads TGCGCCAGCAGCCAATTTTCGGGCGACAGCAACCAAGAGACCCAGTACTTC. This gives the protein CASSQFSGDSNQETQYF.

The chain carries TRBV25-1 and TRBJ2-3, with 8 bases aligning to TRBD2. This CDR3 is built from 13 residues. The V segment lost 6 bases and the J segment 5 bases; nucleotides outside the gene matches: 4. CDR1 is MGHDK and CDR2 is SYGVNS in the germline V gene. DNA of the CDR3: TGTGCCAGCAGGGTAGCGGGAATAGATACGCAGTATTTT. Translated: CASRVAGIDTQYF.

The sample holds one count of this clone. The chain joins TRBV10-3 to TRBJ2-5; maybe TRBD1 (6 bases). Per the germline V gene, CDR1 is ENHRY and CDR2 is SYGVKD. V lost 10 bases and J 2 bases, leaving 11 bases between the germline ends. CDR3 length: 12 residues. The DNA of the CDR3 is TGTGCCAGTTCAGGGGAACAAGAGACCCAGTACTTC. It specifies CASSGEQETQYF.

The chain employs TRBV12-5 and TRBJ2-1; TRBD2 matches at 14 bases. V was pared by 5 bases and J by 9 bases, with 6 bases of the junction left unmatched. CDR1 and CDR2 (germline): LGHNT, FRNRAP. The CDR3 loop spans 15 amino acids. CDR3 coding DNA: TGTGCTAGTGGTATCGGGACTAGCGGGAGAGTTGAGCAGTTCTTC. Its protein is CASGIGTSGRVEQFF.

V usage is TRBV5-1 and J usage is TRBJ1-2, with 7 bases lining up with TRBD1. This CDR3 spans 14 amino acids. Germline loops: CDR1 SGHRS, CDR2 YFSETQ. Unmatched junction bases numbered 2, after V lost 3 bases and J lost 0 bases. CDR3 loop: CASSSGQTNYGYTF. For the CDR3, the DNA is TGCGCCAGCAGCTCGGGACAGACTAACTATGGCTACACCTTC.

This rearrangement joins TRBV19 to TRBJ2-7, with 9 bases aligning to TRBD2. Looked up from germline, CDR1 is LNHDA and CDR2 is SQIVND (reference sequence). V shed 10 bases and J 7 bases; nucleotides not matched to a gene: 14. The CDR3 has 14 amino acids. The chain's CDR3 is CATGAGTSYEEQYF. In DNA form, the CDR3 reads TGTGCCACAGGGGCCGGGACTAGCTACGAGGAGCAGTACTTC.

The rearrangement links TRBV28 to TRBJ1-5, with TRBD1 matching over 12 bases. Losses at the gene ends were 6 bases for V and 1 base for J; bases not matched to a gene: 7. The germline gives CDR1 MDHEN, CDR2 SYDVKM. The CDR3 has 17 residues. The CDR3 DNA reads as TGTGCCAGCAGCACCGGGACAGGGGGCGCGAGCAATCAGCCCCAGCATTTT. Its translation is CASSTGTGGASNQPQHF.

The chain has TRBV11-2 and TRBJ2-1; 13 positions match TRBD2. The V and J ends lost 5 bases and 6 bases, in that order; junction bases with no gene match: 4. The CDR3 contains 15 residues. Germline V lookup: CDR1 SGHAT, CDR2 FQNNGV. In DNA, the CDR3 is TGTGCCAGCAGCATACTAGCGGGAGGGAGCAATGAGCAGTTCTTC. Translated, it gives CASSILAGGSNEQFF.